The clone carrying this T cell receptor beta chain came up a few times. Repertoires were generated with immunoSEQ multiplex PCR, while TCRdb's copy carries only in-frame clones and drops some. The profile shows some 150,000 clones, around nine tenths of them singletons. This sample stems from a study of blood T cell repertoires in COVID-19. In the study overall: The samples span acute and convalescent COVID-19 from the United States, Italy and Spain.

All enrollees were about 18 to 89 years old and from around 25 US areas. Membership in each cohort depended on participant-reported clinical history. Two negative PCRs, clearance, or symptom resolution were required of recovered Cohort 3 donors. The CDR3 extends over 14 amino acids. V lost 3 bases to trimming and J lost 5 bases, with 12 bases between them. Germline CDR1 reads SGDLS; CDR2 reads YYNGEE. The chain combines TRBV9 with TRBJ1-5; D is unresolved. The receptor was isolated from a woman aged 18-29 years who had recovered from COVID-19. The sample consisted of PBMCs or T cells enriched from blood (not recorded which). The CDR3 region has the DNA TGTGCCAGCAGCGCTGAGGGTTTTCATCAGCCCCAGCATTTT. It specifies CASSAEGFHQPQHF.